Listed below are T cell receptor beta chains from one sample, sequenced in a study of T cells expressing NK-cell markers. TCRdb re-called the 5' RACE reads, yielding one record per CDR3 amino acid sequence without DNA. This table lists 150,000 or so distinct CDR3 sequences. Sequencing was done on a sample of blood T cells: a sorted CD56 or NKG2C T cell subset, CD4+ or CD8+ T cells, or bulk PBMC T cells (not recorded which). Receptors originate from a woman in her 50s in good health. The CDR3 runs from the conserved cysteine through the conserved F or W.

CDR3aa: CASSLSPSSMDNEQFF; v_gene: TRBV7-7; j_gene: TRBJ2-1
CDR3aa: CAVGRGDTEAFF; v_gene: TRBV19; j_gene: TRBJ1-1
CDR3aa: CASSPTTSSYNEQFF; v_gene: TRBV7-9; j_gene: TRBJ2-1
CDR3aa: CASSLRARGRKQPQHF; v_gene: TRBV5-6; j_gene: TRBJ1-5
CDR3aa: CASSKQGNTEAFF; v_gene: TRBV7-9; j_gene: TRBJ1-1
CDR3aa: CASSLKSTSREETQYF; v_gene: TRBV21-1; j_gene: TRBJ2-5
CDR3aa: CASSHTNQETQYF; v_gene: TRBV3-1; j_gene: TRBJ2-5
CDR3aa: CATSRESEGLDNEQFF; v_gene: TRBV15; j_gene: TRBJ2-1
CDR3aa: CASSSAGTGNYEQYF; v_gene: TRBV28; j_gene: TRBJ2-7
CDR3aa: CASSLATRREGLYEQYF; v_gene: TRBV5-1; j_gene: TRBJ2-7
CDR3aa: CASSTTAGTEGGETQYF; v_gene: TRBV2; j_gene: TRBJ2-5
CDR3aa: CASGDRVHTQYF; v_gene: TRBV5-1; j_gene: TRBJ2-3
CDR3aa: CATSDSQGDEQYF; v_gene: TRBV24-1; j_gene: TRBJ2-7
CDR3aa: CASSLGGAYSNQPQHF; v_gene: TRBV27; j_gene: TRBJ1-5
CDR3aa: CASGSADSSVYNEQFF; v_gene: TRBV12-5; j_gene: TRBJ2-1
CDR3aa: CASSGRTSGIYNEQFF; v_gene: TRBV7-9; j_gene: TRBJ2-1
CDR3aa: CASSLSVSGIGTEAFF; v_gene: TRBV7-6; j_gene: TRBJ1-1
CDR3aa: CASSPPGDGIYEQYF; v_gene: TRBV7-9; j_gene: TRBJ2-7
CDR3aa: CASSPGRHEQFF; v_gene: TRBV27; j_gene: TRBJ2-1
CDR3aa: CASSYERSDTEAFF; v_gene: TRBV5-6; j_gene: TRBJ1-1
CDR3aa: CASYHTDSWYQETQYF; v_gene: TRBV18; j_gene: TRBJ2-5
CDR3aa: CSVEGPTSGSIIDTQYF; v_gene: TRBV29-1; j_gene: TRBJ2-3
CDR3aa: CATSSTGNEKLFF; v_gene: TRBV24-1; j_gene: TRBJ1-4
CDR3aa: CASSGTGTSGQETQYF; v_gene: TRBV5-4; j_gene: TRBJ2-5
CDR3aa: CASSNSTKTQYF; v_gene: TRBV10-2; j_gene: TRBJ2-5
CDR3aa: CASSLSRGGTRDTQYF; v_gene: TRBV27; j_gene: TRBJ2-3
CDR3aa: CASSPWSTDTQYF; v_gene: TRBV5-8; j_gene: TRBJ2-3
CDR3aa: CASSPWREGPVNEQFF; v_gene: TRBV12-3/TRBV12-4; j_gene: TRBJ2-1
CDR3aa: CSAGTLAAYNEQFF; v_gene: TRBV20-1; j_gene: TRBJ2-1
CDR3aa: CATSEPGELGNEQFF; v_gene: TRBV24-1; j_gene: TRBJ2-1
CDR3aa: CASSQVGTVYEQYF; v_gene: TRBV4-1; j_gene: TRBJ2-7
CDR3aa: CASSLLGGNDYEQYF; v_gene: TRBV7-9; j_gene: TRBJ2-7
CDR3aa: CASSLVGSLIDEQFF; v_gene: TRBV5-1; j_gene: TRBJ2-1
CDR3aa: CASNPRSTQGRGTEAFF; v_gene: TRBV4-1; j_gene: TRBJ1-1
CDR3aa: CASSGGQGRNEQYF; v_gene: TRBV5-1; j_gene: TRBJ2-7
CDR3aa: CASSLGQGAFGANVLTF; v_gene: TRBV5-1; j_gene: TRBJ2-6
CDR3aa: CASSSTIVYEQFF; v_gene: TRBV5-6; j_gene: TRBJ2-1
CDR3aa: CASSEGTGDEKLFF; v_gene: TRBV5-5; j_gene: TRBJ1-4
CDR3aa: CASSQDFLAFF; v_gene: TRBV14; j_gene: TRBJ1-1
CDR3aa: CASSLGQGLSEQYF; v_gene: TRBV5-1; j_gene: TRBJ2-7
CDR3aa: CASSISDIMNTEAFF; v_gene: TRBV7-9; j_gene: TRBJ1-1
CDR3aa: CAIASTDTQYF; v_gene: TRBV10-3; j_gene: TRBJ2-3
CDR3aa: CSVEVTADISYEQYF; v_gene: TRBV29-1; j_gene: TRBJ2-7
CDR3aa: CASSFPGGFSGANVLTF; v_gene: TRBV7-9; j_gene: TRBJ2-6
CDR3aa: CASGQGAGDQPQHF; v_gene: TRBV12-5; j_gene: TRBJ1-5
CDR3aa: CASTKDRGLGNTEAFF; v_gene: TRBV10-1; j_gene: TRBJ1-1
CDR3aa: CASSLGSAGPTDTQYF; v_gene: TRBV5-6; j_gene: TRBJ2-3
CDR3aa: CASSLKVSGNIQYF; v_gene: TRBV28; j_gene: TRBJ2-4
CDR3aa: CASSPRGGVTDTQYF; v_gene: TRBV7-9; j_gene: TRBJ2-3
CDR3aa: CASSQRGGTDTQYF; v_gene: TRBV4-1; j_gene: TRBJ2-3